This T cell receptor beta chain is drawn from a study of T cell responses to AZD1222 COVID-19 vaccine. Study results and caveats: The study found vaccine-associated CD4 TCRs spanning spike, dominant at 160-218 and 743-854. The repertoires were collected only after the peak T cell response.

For this clone: Its antigen is still unknown.

Germline V gives CDR1 SGHAT, CDR2 FQNNGV. The CDR3 contains 16 residues. The V and J ends lost 6 bases and 1 base, in that order; junction bases with no gene match: 10. Using immunoSEQ multiplex PCR, the repertoire was profiled, and TCRdb retains in-frame clones only, with some absent. The data show 140,000 to 150,000 clones, roughly 89% seen once. The sample was peripheral blood, taken 28 days after the second AZD1222 dose. V gene TRBV11-2 combines with J gene TRBJ2-3, with TRBD2 identical over 7 bases. This TCR was sampled from an adult who received the AZD1222 COVID-19 vaccine. CDR3 residues: CASRSSGGSRTDTQYF. CDR3 bases: TGTGCCAGCAGGTCCAGCGGCGGGAGTCGCACAGATACGCAGTATTTT.